These T cell receptor beta chains were read from a single sample in a study of blood T cell repertoires in COVID-19. The protocol was immunoSEQ multiplex PCR, while the TCRdb copy is restricted to in-frame clones and leaves out a portion. Here the sample spans around 160,000 clones, roughly 78% being singletons. Sequencing was carried out using peripheral blood. The source of these receptors is a human donor with acute or convalescent COVID-19. The donor label of this sample is uncertain. Each CDR3 is given with its conserved first and last residue. Fields, in order: D gene, clone size, J gene, V gene, CDR3 protein, CDR3 DNA. D genes are given only for firm matches. The listing skips clone size in some rows; elsewhere it reads once, few, many or a size class.

. | . | TRBJ1-5 | TRBV2 | CASSTEGGNQPQHF | TGTGCCAGCAGCACCGAGGGAGGCAATCAGCCCCAGCATTTT
TRBD1 | . | TRBJ2-1 | TRBV7-2 | CASSTSDRGYYNEQFF | TGTGCCAGCAGCACATCGGACAGGGGCTACTACAATGAGCAGTTCTTC
. | few | TRBJ1-1 | TRBV7-9 | CASSLSRAQNTEAFF | TGTGCCAGCAGCTTGTCCAGGGCTCAAAACACTGAAGCTTTCTTT
. | . | TRBJ1-6 | TRBV25-1 | CASSEQFYNSPLHF | TGTGCCAGCAGTGAACAGTTTTATAATTCACCCCTCCACTTT
TRBD1 | . | TRBJ2-7 | TRBV4-2 | CASNRARDSTYEQYF | TGTGCCAGCAACCGGGCTCGGGACAGCACCTACGAGCAGTACTTC
TRBD1 | . | TRBJ2-2 | TRBV9 | CASSAQGARNTGELFF | TGTGCCAGCAGCGCACAGGGGGCCCGGAACACCGGGGAGCTGTTTTTT
TRBD1 | . | TRBJ1-6 | TRBV6-5 | CASSYSTGTSPLHF | TGTGCCAGCAGTTACTCGACAGGGACATCACCCCTCCACTTT
. | . | TRBJ2-5 | TRBV3-1/TRBV3-2 | CASSQPQASAQETQYF | TGTGCCAGCAGCCAACCCCAGGCCTCCGCCCAAGAGACCCAGTACTTC
TRBD1 | . | TRBJ1-2 | TRBV12-3/TRBV12-4 | CASSPEQGHGYTF | TGTGCCAGCAGTCCGGAACAGGGGCATGGCTACACCTTC
. | . | TRBJ1-5 | TRBV11-2 | CASSLEAGSPQHF | TGTGCCAGCAGCTTAGAGGCGGGATCACCCCAGCATTTT
TRBD1 | many | TRBJ1-3 | TRBV6-4 | CASSVTGTGDGGNTIYF | TGTGCCAGCAGTGTTACCGGGACAGGGGATGGAGGAAACACCATATATTTT
TRBD1 | . | TRBJ1-5 | TRBV6-5 | CASSSDRGSNQPQHF | TGTGCCAGCAGCTCCGACAGGGGTAGCAATCAGCCCCAGCATTTT
. | . | TRBJ2-3 | TRBV5-6 | CASSETQSTDTQYF | TGTGCCAGCAGCGAGACACAGAGCACAGATACGCAGTATTTT
TRBD1 | . | TRBJ1-5 | TRBV24-1 | CATSAAGDSQPQHF | TGTGCCACCAGTGCAGCGGGGGACAGTCAGCCCCAGCATTTT
. | . | TRBJ2-1 | TRBV11-2 | CASSLGRTSIRGRNEQFF | TGTGCCAGCAGCTTAGGGAGGACCTCAATTCGGGGGAGGAATGAGCAGTTCTTC
. | . | TRBJ1-4 | TRBV6-5 | CASSYVGAPNEKLFF | TGTGCCAGCAGTTACGTGGGGGCCCCTAATGAAAAACTGTTTTTT
TRBD1 | . | TRBJ1-2 | TRBV4-2 | CASSQGTGSYGYTF | TGTGCCAGCAGCCAAGGGACAGGGAGCTATGGCTACACCTTC
. | . | TRBJ1-2 | TRBV19 | CASGYGRGPAGYTF | TGTGCCAGTGGATATGGGAGGGGACCCGCCGGCTACACCTTC
. | once | TRBJ1-1 | TRBV5-1 | CASSLGGGSLAEAFF | TGCGCCAGCAGCTTGGGTGGAGGAAGTCTCGCTGAAGCTTTCTTT
TRBD1 | . | TRBJ1-1 | TRBV6-1 | CASSDRGRGTEAFF | TGTGCCAGCAGTGACAGGGGGCGAGGCACTGAAGCTTTCTTT
TRBD1 | . | TRBJ1-2 | TRBV6-5 | CASRHTTGVNYGYTF | TGTGCCAGCAGGCACACGACAGGGGTTAACTATGGCTACACCTTC
. | . | TRBJ1-1 | TRBV6-5 | CASSQRGTEAFF | TGTGCCAGCAGTCAGCGGGGGACTGAAGCTTTCTTT
TRBD2 | few | TRBJ2-1 | TRBV7-9 | CASSLALAGVDEQFF | TGTGCCAGCAGCTTAGCTCTAGCGGGGGTGGATGAGCAGTTCTTC
. | . | TRBJ2-2 | TRBV3-1/TRBV3-2 | CASSPVSAWSTGELFF | TGTGCCAGCAGCCCGGTGTCAGCTTGGAGCACCGGGGAGCTGTTTTTT
TRBD1 | . | TRBJ2-7 | TRBV7-2 | CASAWDREYEQYF | TGTGCCAGCGCGTGGGACAGAGAATACGAGCAGTACTTC
. | . | TRBJ2-2 | TRBV9 | CASSVAGTGEPFF | TGTGCCAGCAGCGTAGCAGGCACCGGGGAGCCGTTTTTT